The next 22 T cell receptor beta chains were all read from a single sample in a study of Ad26.COV2.S vaccination and SARS-CoV-2 variants. Sequenced by immunoSEQ multiplex PCR; TCRdb stores in-frame clones only, minus some. There are fewer than 500,000 clones in the sample; roughly 88% occur only once, and roughly 4.3% lies in the top ten. Indicated treatment: roughly 18 received Ad26.COV2.S at low or high dose, single or two shots; about 5 received placebo; per-sample allocation not given. Each sample was drawn 63 days after the first injection (of vaccine or placebo). Sequencing was performed on peripheral blood, taken in a trial of Ad26.COV2.S vaccine versus placebo. The receptors originated from a person between 18 and 60 years old who received the Ad26.COV2.S COVID-19 vaccine or a placebo.

The chain couples TRBV6-4 to TRBJ2-2; D uncertain. Germline CDR1 MRHNA, CDR2 SNTAGT. The length of the CDR3 is 13 residues. Trimming removed 3 bases at V and 1 base at J, with 3 bases between. CDR3 sequence (DNA): TGTGCCAGCAGTGATGTGAACACCGGGGAGCTGTTTTTT. As protein: CASSDVNTGELFF.

The chain is built from TRBV3-1 (or the pseudogene TRBV3-2) and TRBJ2-3; TRBD2 agrees at 9 bases. Unmatched junction bases numbered 9, after V lost 4 bases and J lost 1 base. The CDR3 runs to 17 residues. Germline V gene lookup returns CDR1 LGHDT and CDR2 YNNKEL (reference sequence). CDR3 nucleotide sequence: TGTGCCAGCAGCCTCTCAGGGCGGGAGGGCCGCACAGATACGCAGTATTTT. It specifies CASSLSGREGRTDTQYF.

For the CDR3, the DNA is TGTGCCACCAGCAGAGTGGGACTAGCGGGAGGAGGGGGGGCCTACGAGCAGTACTTC. This codes for CATSRVGLAGGGGAYEQYF. This chain connects TRBV15 to TRBJ2-7; 15 positions agree with TRBD2. Germline V gene sequence: CDR1 LNHNV, CDR2 YYDKDF (reference sequence). The CDR3 has 19 residues. The V and J ends lost 1 base and 2 bases, in that order; junction bases with no gene match: 9.

The genes are TRBV21-1 and TRBJ1-6. TRBV21-1 is a pseudogene segment. The CDR3 loop spans 17 amino acids. CDR3 bases: TGTGCCAGCAGCAATGGGGTAAAGAGCTCCTATAATTCACCCCTCCACTTT. Its translation: CASSNGVKSSYNSPLHF.

This rearrangement joins TRBV19 to TRBJ2-7; a possible D gene is TRBD1 (7 bases). This CDR3 is built from 17 residues. Germline V gene data show CDR1 as LNHDA and CDR2 as SQIVND (reference sequence). V lost 4 bases, J lost 6 bases, and 25 bases lay in between. CDR3 DNA: TGTGCCAGTAGTACAGCCTTTGGGCAGGGGGGCGCATTCGAGCAGTACTTC. This translates into CASSTAFGQGGAFEQYF. The full variable domain, its missing parts supplied by reference TRBV19 and TRBJ2-7, is DGGITQSPKYLFRKEGQNVTLSCEQNLNHDAMYWYRQDPGQGLRLIYYSQIVNDFQKGDIAEGYSVSREKKESFPLTVTSAQKNPTAFYLCASSTAFGQGGAFEQYFGPGTRLTVT.

The rearrangement links TRBV5-1 to TRBJ1-2, with D hard to call. V lost 1 base and J 4 bases, leaving 11 bases between the germline ends. CDR1 is SGHRS and CDR2 is YFSETQ in the germline V gene. The CDR3 runs to 14 residues. CDR3 sequence: CASSLRRPAYGYTF. The CDR3 DNA reads TGCGCCAGCAGCTTGAGACGGCCGGCCTATGGCTACACCTTC.

The V and J genes are TRBV9 and TRBJ2-5; 9 positions match TRBD1. J gave up 5 bases and V 0 bases, and 8 bases lay outside the gene matches. Germline CDR1 is SGDLS and CDR2 is YYNGEE. CDR3 length equals 16 residues. CDR3 protein: CASSVEQGAGVETQYF. The CDR3 nucleotides are TGTGCCAGCAGCGTAGAACAGGGGGCGGGTGTTGAGACCCAGTACTTC.

The rearrangement joins TRBV11-2 to TRBJ2-2; the match to TRBD2 covers 9 bases. This CDR3 has 15 amino acids. Germline values: CDR1 SGHAT, CDR2 FQNNGV. The J segment lost 7 bases and the V segment lost 5 bases, leaving 8 bases of the junction unmatched. CDR3 region: CASSRRAGGVGELFF. The CDR3 nucleotides are TGTGCCAGCAGCCGCCGGGCGGGAGGGGTCGGGGAGCTGTTTTTT.

The table lists this clone with a count of one. The chain is built from TRBV5-1 and TRBJ2-5, with TRBD2 matching over 7 bases. The V and J ends lost 1 base and 4 bases, in that order; junction bases with no gene match: 19. CDR1 and CDR2 from the germline V gene are SGHRS and YFSETQ. This CDR3 contains 19 residues. The CDR3 loop reads CASSLNNADVGGGLETQYF. The DNA of the CDR3 is TGCGCCAGCAGCTTGAATAACGCCGACGTTGGGGGAGGGTTAGAGACCCAGTACTTC. Full variable domain (rest looked up from reference TRBV5-1 and TRBJ2-5): KAGVTQTPRYLIKTRGQQVTLSCSPISGHRSVSWYQQTPGQGLQFLFEYFSETQRNKGNFPGRFSGRQFSNSRSEMNVSTLELGDSALYLCASSLNNADVGGGLETQYFGPGTRLLVL.

The CDR3: CASSPGGAVGNTIYF. The CDR3 DNA is TGTGCCAGCTCACCCGGGGGCGCAGTTGGAAACACCATATATTTT. The J gene is TRBJ1-3, the V gene TRBV18, with a possible D match to TRBD1 (6 bases). This CDR3 region has 15 residues. Deletions cut 3 bases from V and 3 bases from J, with 12 bases between. Germline loops: CDR1 KGHSH, CDR2 LQKENI.

This clone was seen a handful of times. This rearrangement joins TRBV29-1 to TRBJ1-5, with 7 bases identical to TRBD1. The length of the CDR3 is 13 residues. Germline V gives CDR1 SQVTM, CDR2 ANQGSEA. J lost 3 bases, V lost 4 bases, and 3 bases had no gene match. CDR3: CSVGTGDNQPQHF. CDR3 bases: TGCAGCGTTGGGACAGGCGACAATCAGCCCCAGCATTTT.

Worth noting for this clone: One end of the junction is discordant with germline, which a read error may explain. The chain is built from TRBV6-5 and TRBJ1-6; no clear D. Looked up from germline, CDR1 is MNHEY and CDR2 is SVGAGI. The CDR3 has 15 amino acids. CDR3 bases: TGTGCTAGCAAATTGGGGAGCTCCTATAATTCACCCCTCCACTTT. This codes for CASKLGSSYNSPLHF.

The rearrangement joins TRBV28 to TRBJ1-1; no reliable D call. Germline loops: CDR1 MDHEN, CDR2 SYDVKM. The V and J ends lost 9 bases and 11 bases respectively, with 13 bases between them. The CDR3 contains 10 residues. The CDR3 spells CASPAFDAFF. In nucleotides, the CDR3 is TGTGCCAGTCCCGCCTTTGATGCTTTCTTT.

To note about this clone: This sample includes further DNA sequences coding for the same CDR3. The V gene is TRBV6-6, the J gene TRBJ1-5; D gene uncertain. Germline V gives CDR1 MNHNY, CDR2 SVGAGI (reference sequence). V was pared by 0 bases and J by 7 bases, with 4 bases between. The CDR3 is 12 amino acids. This chain's CDR3 is CASSYSGQPQHF. CDR3 bases: TGTGCCAGCAGTTACTCCGGGCAGCCCCAGCATTTT.

The J gene is TRBJ2-7, the V gene TRBV4-2; D uncertain. CDR1 is LGHNA, CDR2 YNFKEQ, per germline. V lost 1 base and J 5 bases, leaving 9 bases between the germline ends. CDR3 length: 13 residues. CDR3 coding DNA: TGTGCCAGCAGCCAAGTGGGCGGCCACGAGCAGTACTTC. This encodes CASSQVGGHEQYF.

The CDR3 sequence: CASSLSLAGEQYF. CDR3 bases: TGTGCCAGCAGCCTTAGTCTAGCGGGAGAGCAGTACTTC. V usage is TRBV7-2 and J usage is TRBJ2-7, with 9 positions matching TRBD2. CDR1 is SGHTA and CDR2 is FQGNSA in the germline V gene. Trimming cost V 5 bases and J 7 bases; bases outside gene matches: 6. The length of the CDR3 is 13 residues.

The rearrangement uses TRBV6-5 and TRBJ2-1; maybe TRBD2 (5 bases). V was clipped by 3 bases and J by 10 bases, with 7 bases between them. The germline gives CDR1 MNHEY, CDR2 SVGAGI. This CDR3 spans 11 amino acids. The CDR3 DNA sequence: TGTGCCAGCAGTTATGGCGGGGAGCAGTTCTTC. Translation: CASSYGGEQFF.

The CDR3 DNA sequence: TGTGCCTGGTCCCCCAGTCGGGGGCGGGAGGGCCTTAATGAGCAGTTCTTC. Protein product: CAWSPSRGREGLNEQFF. The chain combines TRBV30 with TRBJ2-1; 9 nucleotides align to TRBD2. The CDR3 has 17 residues. V was pared by 5 bases and J by 7 bases, with 18 bases of the junction left unmatched. The germline CDR1 and CDR2 sequences are GTSNPN and SVGIG (reference sequence).

The chain links TRBV7-2 to TRBJ2-3; no reliable D call. The V and J ends lost 6 bases and 0 bases respectively, with 10 bases between them. The CDR3 runs to 14 residues. Germline V lookup: CDR1 SGHTA, CDR2 FQGNSA. CDR3 sequence (DNA): TGTGCCAGCAGGACCGACTCTAGCACAGATACGCAGTATTTT. Translation gives CASRTDSSTDTQYF.

This chain uses TRBV20-1 with TRBJ2-7; 13 bases match TRBD2. The CDR3 loop spans 19 amino acids. Per germline, CDR1 DFQATT and CDR2 SNEGSKA (reference sequence). The ends lost 3 bases at V and 1 base at J; junction bases unmatched: 15. The CDR3 reads CSASWVSSGLAGMSYEQYF. CDR3 coding DNA: TGCAGTGCTAGTTGGGTATCCTCGGGACTAGCGGGGATGTCCTACGAGCAGTACTTC.

The chain employs TRBV3-1 (or the pseudogene TRBV3-2) and TRBJ2-5; D ambiguous. The CDR3 length is 13 residues. Trimming removed 1 base at V and 5 bases at J, with 8 bases between. The germline V gene encodes CDR1 LGHDT and CDR2 YNNKEL (reference sequence). CDR3 DNA sequence: TGTGCCAGCAGCCAAGGGAGACGGGAGACCCAGTACTTC. The encoded protein is CASSQGRRETQYF.

The V and J genes are TRBV6-2 or TRBV6-3 and TRBJ2-7; TRBD2 agrees at 8 bases. The V segment lost 0 bases and the J segment 2 bases; nucleotides outside the gene matches: 9. Germline values: CDR1 MNHEY, CDR2 SVGEGT. There are 17 residues in the CDR3. CDR3 protein: CASSYSKVGAGAYEQYF. The DNA of the CDR3 is TGTGCCAGCAGTTACTCGAAGGTGGGAGCGGGAGCCTACGAGCAGTACTTC.